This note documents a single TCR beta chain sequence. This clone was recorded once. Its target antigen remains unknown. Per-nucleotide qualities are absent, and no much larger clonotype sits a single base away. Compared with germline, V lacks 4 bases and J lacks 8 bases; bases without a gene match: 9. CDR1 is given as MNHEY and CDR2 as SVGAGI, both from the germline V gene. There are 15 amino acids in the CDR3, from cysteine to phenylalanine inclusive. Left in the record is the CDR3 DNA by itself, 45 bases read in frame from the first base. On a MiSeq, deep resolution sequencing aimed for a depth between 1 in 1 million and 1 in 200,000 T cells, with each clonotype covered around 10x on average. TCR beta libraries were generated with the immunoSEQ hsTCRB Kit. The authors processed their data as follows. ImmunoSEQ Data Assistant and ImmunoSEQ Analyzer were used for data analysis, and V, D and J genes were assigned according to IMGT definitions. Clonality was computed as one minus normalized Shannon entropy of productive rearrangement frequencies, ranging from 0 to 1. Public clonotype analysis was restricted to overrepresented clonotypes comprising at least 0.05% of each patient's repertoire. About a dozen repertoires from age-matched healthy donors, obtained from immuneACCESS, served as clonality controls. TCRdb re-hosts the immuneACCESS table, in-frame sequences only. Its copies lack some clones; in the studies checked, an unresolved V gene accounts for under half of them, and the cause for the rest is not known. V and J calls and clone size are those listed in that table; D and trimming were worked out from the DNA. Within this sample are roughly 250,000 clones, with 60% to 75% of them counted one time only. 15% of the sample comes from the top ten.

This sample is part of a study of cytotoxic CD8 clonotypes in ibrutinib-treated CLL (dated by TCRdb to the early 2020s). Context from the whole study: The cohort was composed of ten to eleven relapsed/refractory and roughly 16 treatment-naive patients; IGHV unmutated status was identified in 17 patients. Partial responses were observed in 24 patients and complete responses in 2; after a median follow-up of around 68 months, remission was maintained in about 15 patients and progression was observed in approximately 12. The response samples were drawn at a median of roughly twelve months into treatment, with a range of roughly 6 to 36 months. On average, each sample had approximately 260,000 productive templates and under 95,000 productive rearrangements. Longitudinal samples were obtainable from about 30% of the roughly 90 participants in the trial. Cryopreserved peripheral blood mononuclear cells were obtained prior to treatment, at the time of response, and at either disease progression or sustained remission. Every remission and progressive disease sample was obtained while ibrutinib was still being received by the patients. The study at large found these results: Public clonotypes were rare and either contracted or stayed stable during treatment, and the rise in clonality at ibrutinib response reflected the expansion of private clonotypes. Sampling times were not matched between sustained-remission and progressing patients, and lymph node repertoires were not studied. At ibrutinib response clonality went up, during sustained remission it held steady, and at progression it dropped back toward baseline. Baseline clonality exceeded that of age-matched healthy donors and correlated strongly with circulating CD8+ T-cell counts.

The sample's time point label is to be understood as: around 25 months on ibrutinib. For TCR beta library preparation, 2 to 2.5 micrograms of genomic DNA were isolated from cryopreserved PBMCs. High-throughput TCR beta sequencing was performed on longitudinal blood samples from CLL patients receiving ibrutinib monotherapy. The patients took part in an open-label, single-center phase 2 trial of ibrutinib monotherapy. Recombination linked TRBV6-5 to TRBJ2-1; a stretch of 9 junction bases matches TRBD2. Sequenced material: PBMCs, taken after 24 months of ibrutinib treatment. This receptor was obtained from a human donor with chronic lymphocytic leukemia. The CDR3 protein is CASSSGLAGSDEQFF. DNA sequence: TGTGCCAGCAGTTCGGGCCTAGCGGGATCCGATGAGCAGTTCTTC.